This T cell receptor (beta chain) is from a study of T cell clones after liver transplantation (dated by TCRdb to between 2018 and 2020). Study-level background: The samples were obtained from ITN030ST, a randomized trial that attempted immunosuppression withdrawal within 2 years after liver transplantation. To count as tolerant, a recipient had to stay completely off immunosuppression for at least one year without liver enzymes climbing beyond twice the upper limit of normal. The study cohort included 8 liver transplant recipients, of whom 3 were classified as tolerant and 5 as non-tolerant. Blood samples were collected pre-transplant, pre-randomization before withdrawal, and post-randomization after either complete withdrawal or failed withdrawal. Donor-reactive T cell clones were identified by TCRbeta sequencing after a pre-transplant mixed lymphocyte reaction and then tracked in post-transplant blood. Three of the eight recipients were HCV-positive; the others were transplanted for non-autoimmune, non-viral indications. Until randomization at 12-24 months post-transplant, subjects were given standard immunosuppression, with no induction therapy. Third party-reactive TCRbeta sequences from pre-transplant MLRs were also identified as an antigen-independent comparator for donor-reactive sequences.

High-throughput TCRbeta CDR3 sequencing of frozen genomic DNA was performed by immunoSEQ, including PCR amplification, mapping, bias correction and internal controls. In the source study's methods: Only productive rearrangements were retained, with each unique TCRbeta sequence defined by its CDR3 nucleotide sequence together with its V and J gene. A sequence counted as donor-reactive only if the sequence showed at least 5-fold expansion in CFSE-low cells compared with unstimulated pre-transplant cells and had a frequency of at least 0.01%. Minimum frequency thresholds were set for each subject on the basis of the unstimulated sample with the lowest template count, so that a detection power of at least 90% was ensured. Jensen-Shannon divergence between the top 1000 TCRbeta sequences post-transplant and pre-transplant was used to measure repertoire turnover. Two-sided Fisher's exact tests were used to test for changes in how often donor-reactive sequences were detected. This is the immuneACCESS table as TCRdb keeps it, with only in-frame sequences that have V and J called. A part of the clones is gone; compared with another copy, unresolved V genes explain less than half, and the rest is unexplained. V and J calls and clone size are copied from that table; D and trimming were computed from the DNA. The sample table lists around 100,000 clones, roughly 80% of them with a count of one. The leading ten clones occupy just under 1% of the sample.

The time point label corresponds to: pre-transplant. Thawed unstimulated PBMCs were stained for CD3, CD4 and CD8 and FACS-sorted into CD3+CD4+ and CD3+CD8+ populations. All 8 studied subjects were randomized to immunosuppression withdrawal. The Qiagen DNeasy Blood and Tissue Kit was used to isolate genomic DNA. The trim is 2 bases for V and 8 bases for J, with a gap of 7 bases between the germline ends. CDR1 MNHNS and CDR2 SASEGT are derived from the germline V gene. The cysteine opens and the phenylalanine closes a CDR3 of 12 amino acids. The read is trimmed to its CDR3 DNA, 36 bases read in frame from base 1. General study outcomes and caveats: The conclusions were preliminary, being limited by small, heterogeneous patient numbers and by non-standardized post-transplant time points. A significant post-transplant decrease in circulating donor-reactive CD4 TCRbeta sequences was observed in 5 of 8 subjects, irrespective of tolerance or HCV status. In a couple of subjects, low numbers of available donor cells limited the measurable donor-reactive repertoire. When repertoire turnover was accounted for, significantly reduced detection of donor-reactive sequences was found in 7 of 8 subjects for CD4 and in 8 of 8 subjects for CD8. Because allograft tissue specimens were not available, migration of donor-reactive T cells into the graft, rather than deletion, may have occurred. The decline in donor-reactive sequences exceeded the decline in third party-reactive sequences, suggesting partial antigen-specific deletion that was unrelated to withdrawal success.

Of note for this clone: This receptor's antigen is unknown. No clone much larger than this one lies a single base away; base qualities are absent.

The TCR sequence derives from a human donor who received a liver transplant. The chain is encoded by TRBV6-1 joined to TRBJ1-3; tentative D gene TRBD1, with 5 bases matching. The sequences come from CD4+ T cells from blood, collected before liver transplant. The DNA reads TGTGCCAGCAGTGAAAAGGGACACACCATATATTTT. This yields the protein CASSEKGHTIYF.